This is a list of T cell receptor beta chains from one sample in a study of T cell responses to AZD1222 COVID-19 vaccine. Libraries were prepared by immunoSEQ multiplex PCR; TCRdb keeps only in-frame clonotypes and omits some of them. This table holds some 120,000 clones, 88% found once. The sample consisted of peripheral blood, taken on day 0 of AZD1222 vaccination. The source is an adult in good health. The CDR3 runs from the conserved cysteine through the conserved F or W. A D gene is named only where the DNA matches it firmly. Clone size, where shown, is once, few, many, or a class for clones that have expanded.

j_gene: TRBJ1-4
v_gene: TRBV5-4
abundance: .
d_gene: .
CDR3nt: TGTGCCAGCAGCTTAAGGGGGGCGAATGAAAAACTGTTTTTT
CDR3aa: CASSLRGANEKLFF

j_gene: TRBJ2-2
v_gene: TRBV5-6
abundance: .
d_gene: .
CDR3nt: TGTGCCAGCAGCTTGGAGCGGAGGAACACCGGGGAGCTGTTTTTT
CDR3aa: CASSLERRNTGELFF

j_gene: TRBJ1-5
v_gene: TRBV29-1
abundance: .
d_gene: .
CDR3nt: TGCAGCGCACAGATCACGGGGGTTATGGATCAGCCCCAGCATTTT
CDR3aa: CSAQITGVMDQPQHF

j_gene: TRBJ1-2
v_gene: TRBV18
abundance: .
d_gene: TRBD1
CDR3nt: TGTGCCAGCTCACCAGGGACAGCTCGTTATGGCTACACCTTC
CDR3aa: CASSPGTARYGYTF

j_gene: TRBJ2-7
v_gene: TRBV5-4
abundance: .
d_gene: .
CDR3nt: TGTGCCAGCAGCTTGGCCGGCAGTGGAGGGTCCTCCTACGAGCAGTACTTC
CDR3aa: CASSLAGSGGSSYEQYF

j_gene: TRBJ2-5
v_gene: TRBV5-1
abundance: .
d_gene: TRBD1
CDR3nt: TGCGCCAGCAGCAGGGCCCGGACAGGGAAGGGGGAAGAGACCCAGTACTTC
CDR3aa: CASSRARTGKGEETQYF

j_gene: TRBJ2-7
v_gene: TRBV6-1
abundance: .
d_gene: TRBD1
CDR3nt: TGTGCCAGCAGTGACGGCCGGGACAGGGGGAGGGACGAGCAGTACTTC
CDR3aa: CASSDGRDRGRDEQYF

j_gene: TRBJ1-1
v_gene: TRBV14
abundance: .
d_gene: TRBD1
CDR3nt: TGTGCCAGCAGCCAAGACCTCGACAGGGGGGAACGGGGTGCGGGAAAGAACACTGAAGCTTTCTTT
CDR3aa: CASSQDLDRGERGAGKNTEAFF

j_gene: TRBJ1-4
v_gene: TRBV5-1
abundance: .
d_gene: .
CDR3nt: TGCGCCAGCAGCTTGGGGGGACACAGTGCAACTAATGAAAAACTGTTTTTT
CDR3aa: CASSLGGHSATNEKLFF

j_gene: TRBJ1-2
v_gene: TRBV30
abundance: .
d_gene: TRBD1
CDR3nt: TGTGCCTGGAGCCCTCAGGGGGATGGCTACACCTTC
CDR3aa: CAWSPQGDGYTF

j_gene: TRBJ2-3
v_gene: TRBV25-1
abundance: .
d_gene: .
CDR3nt: TGTGCCAGCAGTGACTGGACGGCTAGCACAGATACGCAGTATTTT
CDR3aa: CASSDWTASTDTQYF

j_gene: TRBJ1-6
v_gene: TRBV6-5
abundance: .
d_gene: .
CDR3nt: TGTGCCAGCAGTTACAAGAATTCACCCCTCCACTTT
CDR3aa: CASSYKNSPLHF

j_gene: TRBJ1-1
v_gene: TRBV7-9
abundance: .
d_gene: .
CDR3nt: TGTGCCAGCAGCTTAGAAAAGTCAAACACTGAAGCTTTCTTT
CDR3aa: CASSLEKSNTEAFF

j_gene: TRBJ1-3
v_gene: TRBV11-2
abundance: .
d_gene: .
CDR3nt: TGTGCCAGCAGCTTAAGTGGGGGAAACACCATATATTTT
CDR3aa: CASSLSGGNTIYF

j_gene: TRBJ2-1
v_gene: TRBV10-3
abundance: few
d_gene: TRBD2
CDR3nt: TGTGCCACCAACAGCCGGGGGGGCCGGGGGGAGCAGTTCTTC
CDR3aa: CATNSRGGRGEQFF

j_gene: TRBJ2-3
v_gene: TRBV5-1
abundance: .
d_gene: .
CDR3nt: TGCGCCAGCAGGCGAAGCTCGGTCACCCTCGGAGGCACAGATACGCAGTATTTT
CDR3aa: CASRRSSVTLGGTDTQYF